This T cell receptor beta chain was captured by sequencing in a study of spatial heterogeneity in lung cancer. Study context: Raw reads showed each unique TCR and UMI combination turning up more than ten times on average.

Regarding time point: sample taken at primary tumor resection. The approximately 72 donors had untreated early-stage non-small cell lung cancer. From tumor, nontumor lung or frozen PBMC, whole RNA was taken unsorted for sequencing. Broader study findings: Blood carried ubiquitous expanded tumor TCRs more at resection than follow-up.

TCRdb re-analysed the 5' RACE reads in MiXCR, keeping a single row per CDR3 protein. The sample includes just over 75,000 distinct CDR3 sequences, 7% to 9% of them seen just once. Unmatched junction bases numbered 14, after V lost 5 bases and J lost 4 bases. The CDR3 has 16 residues. This clonotype has ten or more counts. The antigen is unknown. Specimen: PBMCs, collected at surgery. This receptor was obtained from a male donor with early-stage non-small cell lung cancer. The V and J genes are TRBV12-3 or TRBV12-4 and TRBJ2-7, with 7 bases aligning to TRBD1. The DNA of the CDR3 is TGTGCCAGCAGTCCCACGACAGGGTCGCGGTGGTACGAGCAGTACTTC. This sequence encodes CASSPTTGSRWYEQYF.